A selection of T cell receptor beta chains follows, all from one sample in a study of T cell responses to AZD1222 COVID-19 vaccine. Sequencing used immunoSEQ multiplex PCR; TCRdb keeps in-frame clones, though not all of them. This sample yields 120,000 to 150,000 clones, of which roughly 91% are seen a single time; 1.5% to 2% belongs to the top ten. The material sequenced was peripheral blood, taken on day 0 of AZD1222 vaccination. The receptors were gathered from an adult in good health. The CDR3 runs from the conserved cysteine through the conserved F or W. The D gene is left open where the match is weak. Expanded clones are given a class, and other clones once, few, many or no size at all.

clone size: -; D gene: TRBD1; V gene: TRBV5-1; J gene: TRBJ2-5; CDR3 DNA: TGCGCCAGCAGCTTGCTTACAGGGGGTTCAGAGACCCAGTACTTC; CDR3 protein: CASSLLTGGSETQYF
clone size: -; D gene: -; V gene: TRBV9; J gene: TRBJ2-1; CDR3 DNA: TGTGCCAGCAGCGAACAGACAGAAAATGAGCAGTTCTTC; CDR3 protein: CASSEQTENEQFF
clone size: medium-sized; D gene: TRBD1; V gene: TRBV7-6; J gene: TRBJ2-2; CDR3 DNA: TGTGCCAGCAGGCTGGGGGGACAGGGTACCGGGGAGCTGTTTTTT; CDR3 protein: CASRLGGQGTGELFF
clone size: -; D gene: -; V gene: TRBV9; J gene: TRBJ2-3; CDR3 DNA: TGTGCCAGCAGCGTAGGCCGGCGGGGCGTCACAGATACGCAGTATTTT; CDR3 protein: CASSVGRRGVTDTQYF
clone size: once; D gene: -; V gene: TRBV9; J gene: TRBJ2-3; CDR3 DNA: TGTGCCAGCAGCCCCGGCTGGGGGACTCTATCAGATACGCAGTATTTT; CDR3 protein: CASSPGWGTLSDTQYF
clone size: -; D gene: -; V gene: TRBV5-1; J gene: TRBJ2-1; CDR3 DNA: TGCGCCAGCAGCTTGGCAACTGAGCAGTTCTTC; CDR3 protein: CASSLATEQFF
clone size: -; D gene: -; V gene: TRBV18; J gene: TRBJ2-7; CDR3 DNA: TGTGCCAGCTCTCCTGACTGGGGGACCGAGCAGTACTTC; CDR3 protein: CASSPDWGTEQYF
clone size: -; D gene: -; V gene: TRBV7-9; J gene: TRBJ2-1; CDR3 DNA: TGTGCCAGCAGCTTAGTGGGTGCGTCCTACAATGAGCAGTTCTTC; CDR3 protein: CASSLVGASYNEQFF
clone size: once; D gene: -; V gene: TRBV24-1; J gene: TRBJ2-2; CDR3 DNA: TGTGCCACCAGTGGGGGGCCAGCCCTCAACACCGGGGAGCTGTTTTTT; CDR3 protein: CATSGGPALNTGELFF
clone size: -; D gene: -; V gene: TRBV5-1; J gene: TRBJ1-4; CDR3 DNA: TGCGCCAGCAGCTTGGCGGGGCAGGGAGAAAAACTGTTTTTT; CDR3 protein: CASSLAGQGEKLFF
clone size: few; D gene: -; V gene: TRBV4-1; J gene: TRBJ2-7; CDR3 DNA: TGCGCCAGCAGCCAAGATTGGGGGAGACTAGTCGACGAGCAGTACTTC; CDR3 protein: CASSQDWGRLVDEQYF
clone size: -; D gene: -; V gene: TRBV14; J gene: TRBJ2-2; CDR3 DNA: TGTGCCAGCAGCCAAGATTTGACAGCAGCGAACACCGGGGAGCTGTTTTTT; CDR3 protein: CASSQDLTAANTGELFF
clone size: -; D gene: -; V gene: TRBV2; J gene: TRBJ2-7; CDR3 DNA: TGTGCCAGCAGTTTCAGCTACGAGCAGTACTTC; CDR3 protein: CASSFSYEQYF
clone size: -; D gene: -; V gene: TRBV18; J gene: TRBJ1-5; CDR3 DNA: TGTGCCAGCTCACCACGGGAGACAGAGCCCCAGCATTTT; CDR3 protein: CASSPRETEPQHF
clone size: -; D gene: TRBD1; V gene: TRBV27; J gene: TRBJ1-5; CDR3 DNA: TGTGCCAGCACAAGGACAGGGGCACTTCAGCCCCAGCATTTT; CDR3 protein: CASTRTGALQPQHF
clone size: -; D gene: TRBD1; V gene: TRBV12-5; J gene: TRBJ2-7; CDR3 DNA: TGTGCTAGTGGTTTGGGATCAGGGGGCCTCAGCTCCTACGAGCAGTACTTC; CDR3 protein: CASGLGSGGLSSYEQYF
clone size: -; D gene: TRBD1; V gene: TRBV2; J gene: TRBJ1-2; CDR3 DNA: TGTGCCAGCAGTGGGGACAGGAACTATGGCTACACCTTC; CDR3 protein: CASSGDRNYGYTF
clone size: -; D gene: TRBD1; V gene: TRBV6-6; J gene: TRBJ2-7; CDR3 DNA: TGTGCCAGCAGTTCCACCGGGACAGGGGAGCGCGAGCAGTACTTC; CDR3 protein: CASSSTGTGEREQYF
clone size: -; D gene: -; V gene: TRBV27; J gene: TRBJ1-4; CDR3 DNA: TGTGCCAGCAGTCCCTCTTTGGGGGCAAGGAATGAAAAACTGTTTTTT; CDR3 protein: CASSPSLGARNEKLFF
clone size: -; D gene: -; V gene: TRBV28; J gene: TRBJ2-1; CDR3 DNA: TGTGCCAGCAGCCGTTACAATGAGCAGTTCTTC; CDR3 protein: CASSRYNEQFF
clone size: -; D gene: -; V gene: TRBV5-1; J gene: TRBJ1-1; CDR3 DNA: TGCGCCAGCAGCTTGGGGTTGAGGGGCATGAACACTGAAGCTTTCTTT; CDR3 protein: CASSLGLRGMNTEAFF
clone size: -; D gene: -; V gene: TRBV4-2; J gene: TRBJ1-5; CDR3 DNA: TGTGCCAGCAGCCAAGAAGGGGATCAGCCCCAGCATTTT; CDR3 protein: CASSQEGDQPQHF
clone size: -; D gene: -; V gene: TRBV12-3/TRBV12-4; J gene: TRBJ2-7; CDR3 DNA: TGTGCCAGCACGGCGAGCTCCTACGAGCAGTACTTC; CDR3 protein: CASTASSYEQYF
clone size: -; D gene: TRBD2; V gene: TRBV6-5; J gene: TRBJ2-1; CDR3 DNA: TGTGCCAGCAGTTCCCTAGCGGGAGGCGGGAACAATGAGCAGTTCTTC; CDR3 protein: CASSSLAGGGNNEQFF
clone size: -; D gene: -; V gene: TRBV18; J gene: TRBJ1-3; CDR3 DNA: TGTGCCAGCTCCCCAATCGACAGGAGCTCTGGAAACACCATATATTTT; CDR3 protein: CASSPIDRSSGNTIYF
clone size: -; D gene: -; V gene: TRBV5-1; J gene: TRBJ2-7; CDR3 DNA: TGCGCCAGCAGCCTCCGGGACGGATCCTACGAGCAGTACTTC; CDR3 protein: CASSLRDGSYEQYF
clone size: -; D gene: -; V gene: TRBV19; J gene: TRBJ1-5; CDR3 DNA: TGTGCCAGTAGTATAGAGGAGGATCAGCCCCAGCATTTT; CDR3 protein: CASSIEEDQPQHF
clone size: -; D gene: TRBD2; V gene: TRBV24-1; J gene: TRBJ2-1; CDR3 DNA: TGTGCCACCAGTGGGTCGGGAGGGGACAAGAGCTACAATGAGCAGTTCTTC; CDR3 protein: CATSGSGGDKSYNEQFF
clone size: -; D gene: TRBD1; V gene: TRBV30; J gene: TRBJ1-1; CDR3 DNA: TGTGCCTGGACCCGGGACAGATGGAACACTGAAGCTTTCTTT; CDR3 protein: CAWTRDRWNTEAFF
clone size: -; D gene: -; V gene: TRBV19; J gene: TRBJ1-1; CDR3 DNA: TGTGCCAGTACCCTTAGTGGGCAGGGGAACACTGAAGCTTTCTTT; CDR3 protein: CASTLSGQGNTEAFF
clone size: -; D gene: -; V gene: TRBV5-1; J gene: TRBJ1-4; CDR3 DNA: TGCGCCAGCCGTCTGTGGGGGGCGGATGAAAAACTGTTTTTT; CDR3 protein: CASRLWGADEKLFF
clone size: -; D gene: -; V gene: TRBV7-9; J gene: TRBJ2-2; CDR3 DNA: TGTGCCAGCAGCTTAGTAGGAGGGGAGAACACCGGGGAGCTGTTTTTT; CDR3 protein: CASSLVGGENTGELFF
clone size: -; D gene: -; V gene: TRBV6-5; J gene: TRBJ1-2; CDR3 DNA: TGTGCCAGCAGCCCGCCGCCTGGTCTTAACTATGGCTACACCTTC; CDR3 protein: CASSPPPGLNYGYTF
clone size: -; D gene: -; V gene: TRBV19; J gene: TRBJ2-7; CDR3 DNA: TGTGCCAGTAGTATAGGCAGTTTAAGCTCCTACGAGCAGTACTTC; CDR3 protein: CASSIGSLSSYEQYF
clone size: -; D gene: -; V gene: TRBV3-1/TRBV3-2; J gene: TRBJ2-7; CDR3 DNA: TGTGCCAGCAGCCAACGTGGACAGTCCTACGAGCAGTACTTC; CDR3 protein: CASSQRGQSYEQYF
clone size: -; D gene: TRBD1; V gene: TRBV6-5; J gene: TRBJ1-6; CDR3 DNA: TGTGCCAGCAGTTACTCAGGGGACAGAAGTAATTCACCCCTCCACTTT; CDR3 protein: CASSYSGDRSNSPLHF
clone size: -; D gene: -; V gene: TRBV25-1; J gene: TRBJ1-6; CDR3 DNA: TGTGCCAGCAGTGAACCCGGGTTCCCCCTCCACTTT; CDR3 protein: CASSEPGFPLHF
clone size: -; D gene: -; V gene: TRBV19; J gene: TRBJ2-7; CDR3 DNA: TGTGCCAGTAGTATGGGCCCAGCCTACGAGCAGTACTTC; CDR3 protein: CASSMGPAYEQYF
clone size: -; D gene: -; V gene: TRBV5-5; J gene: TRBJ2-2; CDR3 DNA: TGTGCCAGCAGCTTGTTCGGAGTAACGAACACCGGGGAGCTGTTTTTT; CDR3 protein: CASSLFGVTNTGELFF
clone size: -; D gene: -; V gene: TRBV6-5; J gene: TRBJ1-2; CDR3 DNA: TGTGCCAGCAGCTGGGTTCTGGGGGATGGCTACACCTTC; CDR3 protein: CASSWVLGDGYTF
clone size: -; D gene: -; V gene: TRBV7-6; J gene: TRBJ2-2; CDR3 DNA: TGTGCCATCCGCGAGGAAACCGGGGAGCTGTTTTTT; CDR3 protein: CAIREETGELFF
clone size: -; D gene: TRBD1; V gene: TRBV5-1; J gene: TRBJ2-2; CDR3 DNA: TGCGCCAGCAGCAGACAGGGAACGACCGGGGAGCTGTTTTTT; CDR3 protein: CASSRQGTTGELFF
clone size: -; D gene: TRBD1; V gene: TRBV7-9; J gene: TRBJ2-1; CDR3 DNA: TGTGCCAGCAGCTTCGGACCTTTACAGGGGGCTGGCGTGAATGAGCAGTTCTTC; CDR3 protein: CASSFGPLQGAGVNEQFF
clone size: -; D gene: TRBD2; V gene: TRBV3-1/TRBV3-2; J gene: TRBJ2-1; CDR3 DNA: TGTGCCAGCAGCCCACGGACTAGCGGGGGGGCAGGAGAGCAGTTCTTC; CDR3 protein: CASSPRTSGGAGEQFF
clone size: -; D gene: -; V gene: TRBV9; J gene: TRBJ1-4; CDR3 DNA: TGTGCCAGCAGCGTGGACTCCATTAATGAAAAACTGTTTTTT; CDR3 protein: CASSVDSINEKLFF